Listed below are T cell receptor beta chains from one sample, sequenced in a study of blood T cells in healthy people across ages. One entry per CDR3 protein, called by TCRdb with MiXCR from the 5' RACE reads. The sample holds about 1.8 million distinct CDR3 sequences; approximately 50% are singletons and the top ten take less than 2.5%. The sample was blood. The source is a woman in her thirties or forties in good health. CDR3s include the opening cysteine and the closing phenylalanine or tryptophan.

v_gene,CDR3aa
TRBV4-3,CASSQGTGGVEQYF
TRBV5-1,CASSPHKTGRNYEQYF
TRBV28,CASSLPAGSDLSSPLHF
TRBV12-3/TRBV12-4,CASSPLARTGAHGYTF
TRBV6-2/TRBV6-3,CASSYSWDRAETQYF
TRBV6-2/TRBV6-3,CASSYSGETRSYGYTF
TRBV24-1,CATSATGTGPRDTQYF
TRBV6-1,CASSAQTDRSSYEQYF
TRBV15,CATSRDAGTDTQYF
TRBV4-1,CASSQDVIENYGYTF